This TCR beta chain appears in the sequencing data of a study of long-term antiretroviral therapy in people with HIV. Turning to this clone: Its matching antigen is unknown.

Trimming took off 5 bases at V and 6 bases at J, with 16 bases between the two ends. There are 14 residues in the CDR3. Germline lookup yields CDR1 MNHEY and CDR2 SVGAGI. It was version v3.0 of the immunoSEQ assay that was run at survey level. Here immunoSEQ multiplex PCR was the method, and the copy in TCRdb shows in-frame clones only, minus some. The table lists about 43,000 clones, around nine tenths of them singletons. Study-wide points: No data on ART adherence, viral resistance or therapy changes. After ART, diversity increased yet remained lower than transplant donor controls.

The chain employs TRBV6-5 and TRBJ1-1, with a possible D match to TRBD1 (6 bases). This clonotype was sampled from a woman aged 45-59 years with HIV. This sample comprised unsorted PBMCs, obtained 0.1 years before starting antiretroviral therapy. CDR3 amino acids: CASSPDRKNSEAFF. The CDR3 coding sequence is TGTGCCAGCAGTCCCGACAGGAAGAATTCTGAAGCTTTCTTT.